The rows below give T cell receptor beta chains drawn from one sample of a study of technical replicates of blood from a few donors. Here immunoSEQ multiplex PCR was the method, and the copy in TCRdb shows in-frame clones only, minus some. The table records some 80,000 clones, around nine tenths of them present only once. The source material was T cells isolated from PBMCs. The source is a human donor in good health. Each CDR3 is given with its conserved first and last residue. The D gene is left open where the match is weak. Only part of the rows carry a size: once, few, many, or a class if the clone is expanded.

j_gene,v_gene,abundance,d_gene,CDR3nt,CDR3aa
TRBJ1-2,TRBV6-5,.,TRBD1,TGTGCCAGCAGTTACTGGCAGGGGGCGACGGAAGGCTACACCTTC,CASSYWQGATEGYTF
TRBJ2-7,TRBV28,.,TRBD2,TGTGCCAGCAGTCTGGTAATGGGACTACAGGCCTACGAGCAGTACTTC,CASSLVMGLQAYEQYF
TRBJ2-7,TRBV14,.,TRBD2,TGTGCCAGCAGTCAGACTAGCGGGAGCTACGAGCAGTACTTC,CASSQTSGSYEQYF
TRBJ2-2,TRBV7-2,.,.,TGTGCCAGCAGCCCTCGCTGGGCCCCGAGCACCGGGGAGCTGTTTTTT,CASSPRWAPSTGELFF
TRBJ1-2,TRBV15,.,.,TGTGCCACCAGCAGAGGTTCCGCTAACTATGGCTACACCTTC,CATSRGSANYGYTF
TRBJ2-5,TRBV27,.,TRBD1,TGTGCCAGCAGTTCGTGGGACAGGGGGCGTTCGGAGACCCAGTACTTC,CASSSWDRGRSETQYF
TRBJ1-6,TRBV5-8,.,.,TGTGCCAGCAGCTTGGCCCCGGGGACTACCCTCTATTCACCCCTCCACTTT,CASSLAPGTTLYSPLHF
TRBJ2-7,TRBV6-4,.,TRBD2,TGTGCCAGCAGTGACCCTCACGGCAGCGGGAGTCGCTCGGGGGTGTCCTACGAGCAGTACTTC,CASSDPHGSGSRSGVSYEQYF
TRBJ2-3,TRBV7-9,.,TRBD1,TGTGCCAGCAGCTTTACAGGGGGTCGCTCGGATACGCAGTATTTT,CASSFTGGRSDTQYF
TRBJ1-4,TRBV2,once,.,TGTGCCAGCAGTGCCGACAGGCGGTATGAAAAACTGTTTTTT,CASSADRRYEKLFF
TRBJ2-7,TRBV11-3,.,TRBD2,TGTGCCAGCAGCTTAGGGGGGGGAAGGTACGAGCAGTACTTC,CASSLGGGRYEQYF
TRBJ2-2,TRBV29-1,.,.,TGCAGCTGTTTATCTGGGTCGACGGGGACGAACACCGGGGAGCTGTTTTTT,CSCLSGSTGTNTGELFF
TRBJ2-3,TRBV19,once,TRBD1,TGTGCCAGTAGCGACACTCGGTGGTCAGGGGGAACAGATACGCAGTATTTT,CASSDTRWSGGTDTQYF
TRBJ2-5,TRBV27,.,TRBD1,TGTGCCAGCCACAGGGGGCCACGGGAGACCCAGTACTTC,CASHRGPRETQYF
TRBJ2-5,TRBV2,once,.,TGTGCCAGCAAGCTACAAGAGACCCAGTACTTC,CASKLQETQYF
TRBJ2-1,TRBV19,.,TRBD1,TGTGCCAGTAGTCCATTAACAGGGGGGTATGAGCAGTTCTTC,CASSPLTGGYEQFF